Listed here are 15 T cell receptor beta chains from one sample, sequenced in a study of blood T cell repertoires in COVID-19. The table came from immunoSEQ multiplex PCR; TCRdb's copy has only in-frame clones and leaves some out. Among about 230,000 clones listed, approximately 80% were seen once. Sequencing input: peripheral blood. These receptors were collected from a woman in her forties or fifties with acute or convalescent COVID-19.

The chain employs TRBV7-3 and TRBJ1-3; D ambiguous. This CDR3 is 14 amino acids long. Trimming took off 5 bases at V and 1 base at J, with 9 bases between the two ends. Germline V gene sequence: CDR1 SGHTA, CDR2 FQGTGA. As DNA, the CDR3 is TGTGCCAGCAGCCAACACGGGTCTGGAAACACCATATATTTT. Protein sequence: CASSQHGSGNTIYF.

This chain uses TRBV28 with TRBJ1-5; unclear D gene. V shed 7 bases and J shed 16 bases, with 20 bases lying between them. The CDR3 contains 12 residues. Germline assignment: CDR1 MDHEN and CDR2 SYDVKM. CDR3 sequence: CASTSNQFTSHF. CDR3 DNA sequence: TGTGCCAGCACATCGAATCAGTTTACCTCACATTTT.

The CDR3 spells CAWSVGAGGPRETQYF. The CDR3 nucleotides are TGTGCCTGGAGTGTAGGGGCGGGAGGCCCCCGGGAGACCCAGTACTTC. The chain carries TRBV30 and TRBJ2-5, with 8 positions matching TRBD2. V dropped 0 bases and J dropped 5; count of bases not matched to a gene: 11. This CDR3 is 16 amino acids long. Germline CDR1 GTSNPN, CDR2 SVGIG (reference sequence).

V and J are TRBV3-1 (or the pseudogene TRBV3-2) and TRBJ1-2; tentative D call: TRBD1 (5 bases). V was pared by 3 bases and J by 6 bases, with 8 bases between. From germline, CDR1 is LGHDT and CDR2 YNNKEL (reference sequence). The CDR3 runs 12 residues. CDR3 protein: CASSHGGDGYTF. As DNA, the CDR3 is TGTGCCAGCAGCCATGGAGGGGATGGCTACACCTTC.

V gene TRBV28 combines with J gene TRBJ2-4; TRBD1 matches at 9 bases. Losses at the gene ends were 5 bases for V and 9 bases for J; bases not matched to a gene: 5. Germline values: CDR1 MDHEN, CDR2 SYDVKM. This CDR3 comprises 13 residues. CDR3 amino acids: CASSPRTGAIQYF. DNA of the CDR3: TGTGCCAGCAGTCCTCGGACAGGGGCCATTCAGTACTTC.

The chain couples TRBV5-3 to TRBJ2-1, with a weak D call TRBD2 (5 bases). Being an ORF, TRBV5-3 has a function that is uncertain. V was cut by 4 bases and J by 4 bases, with 21 bases left in between. The CDR3 is made up of 17 amino acids. The CDR3: CARSTRWGDTPYNEQFF. CDR3 DNA sequence: TGTGCCAGAAGCACCCGGTGGGGAGATACCCCTTACAATGAGCAGTTCTTC.

The rearrangement joins TRBV11-2 to TRBJ2-3, with D unresolved. The CDR3 has 15 amino acids. The V end was cut by 6 bases, the J end by 0 bases, with 13 bases between. Germline V gives CDR1 SGHAT, CDR2 FQNNGV. CDR3 in amino acids: CASSLLRLSTDTQYF. DNA of the CDR3: TGTGCCAGCAGTCTGCTCAGGCTCAGCACAGATACGCAGTATTTT.

This clone turned up a few times. This chain uses TRBV6-4 with TRBJ1-6; 10 bases match TRBD1. CDR1 is MRHNA and CDR2 is SNTAGT in the germline V gene. CDR3 length equals 13 residues. Losses at the gene ends were 6 bases for V and 8 bases for J; bases not matched to a gene: 1. The CDR3 sequence: CASRGTGDSPLHF. DNA of the CDR3: TGTGCCAGCAGAGGGACAGGGGATTCACCCCTCCACTTT.

CDR3 loop: CAWIVSETQYF. In nucleotides, the CDR3 is TGTGCCTGGATCGTTTCTGAGACCCAGTACTTC. This chain joins TRBV30 and TRBJ2-5, with D uncertain. V was cut by 4 bases and J by 5 bases, with 8 bases left in between. This CDR3 is built from 11 residues. The germline CDR1 and CDR2 sequences are GTSNPN and SVGIG (reference sequence).

The CDR3 loop reads CASSRQGETQYF. CDR3 in DNA: TGTGCCAGCAGCCGCCAGGGAGAGACCCAGTACTTC. The rearrangement uses TRBV5-4 and TRBJ2-5; possible D gene TRBD1, 5 bases. Trimming pared 4 bases from V and 4 bases from J, leaving 8 bases between. The CDR3 has 12 amino acids. The germline V gene has CDR1 SGHNT and CDR2 YYREEE (reference sequence).

This clone has just a few counts. V is TRBV5-1 and J is TRBJ1-2; no clear D. Germline V lookup: CDR1 SGHRS, CDR2 YFSETQ. This CDR3 is 14 amino acids long. V was clipped by 2 bases and J by 0 bases, with 8 bases between them. As DNA, the CDR3 is TGCGCCAGCAGCTTCGGGATTTCTAACTATGGCTACACCTTC. Translated, it gives CASSFGISNYGYTF.

The rearrangement uses TRBV27 and TRBJ1-2, with TRBD1 matching over 12 bases. This CDR3 contains 16 residues. The V segment lost 6 bases and the J segment 5 bases; nucleotides outside the gene matches: 10. CDR1 and CDR2 from the germline V gene are MNHEY and SMNVEV (reference sequence). The CDR3 sequence: CASSPIGTGGRYGYTF. The CDR3, as DNA: TGTGCCAGCAGCCCTATCGGGACAGGGGGCCGTTATGGCTACACCTTC.

V gene TRBV5-4 combines with J gene TRBJ2-7; 8 nucleotides match TRBD1. The CDR3 is made up of 15 amino acids. CDR1 SGHNT and CDR2 YYREEE come from the germline V gene (reference sequence). The V and J ends lost 3 bases and 0 bases, in that order; junction bases with no gene match: 5. This chain's CDR3 is CASSSRQGSSYEQYF. The DNA for the CDR3 is TGTGCCAGCAGCTCCCGACAGGGGAGCTCCTACGAGCAGTACTTC.

The V and J genes are TRBV6-1 and TRBJ2-2; TRBD2 agrees at 7 bases. The V and J ends lost 2 bases and 4 bases, in that order; junction bases with no gene match: 7. Germline CDR1 is MNHNS and CDR2 is SASEGT. CDR3 length: 16 residues. Here the CDR3 DNA reads TGTGCCAGCAGTGAATTAATGGGAGGGCCCACCGGGGAGCTGTTTTTT. Translating gives CASSELMGGPTGELFF.

CDR3 sequence: CAWTSYRTADTQYF. CDR3 sequence (DNA): TGTGCCTGGACGTCCTATCGGACTGCAGATACGCAGTATTTT. The chain employs TRBV30 and TRBJ2-3; D perhaps matches TRBD2 (5 bases). Trimming pared 4 bases from V and 4 bases from J, leaving 15 bases between. The germline V gene has CDR1 GTSNPN and CDR2 SVGIG (reference sequence). The CDR3 has 14 residues.